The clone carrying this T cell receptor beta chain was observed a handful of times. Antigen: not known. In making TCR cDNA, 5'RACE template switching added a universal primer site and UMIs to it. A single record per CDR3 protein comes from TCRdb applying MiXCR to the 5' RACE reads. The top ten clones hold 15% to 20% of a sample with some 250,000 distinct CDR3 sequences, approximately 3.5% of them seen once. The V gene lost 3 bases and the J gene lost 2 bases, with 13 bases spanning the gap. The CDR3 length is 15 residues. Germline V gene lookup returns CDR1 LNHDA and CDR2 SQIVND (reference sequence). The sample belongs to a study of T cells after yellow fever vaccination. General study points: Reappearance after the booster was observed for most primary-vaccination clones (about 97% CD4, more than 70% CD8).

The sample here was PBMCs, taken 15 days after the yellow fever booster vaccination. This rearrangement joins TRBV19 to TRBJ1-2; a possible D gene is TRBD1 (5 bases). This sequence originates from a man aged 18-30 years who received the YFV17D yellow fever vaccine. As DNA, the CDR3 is TGTGCCAGTAGTATGCCGGGACTCGAGAACTATGGCTACACCTTC. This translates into CASSMPGLENYGYTF.